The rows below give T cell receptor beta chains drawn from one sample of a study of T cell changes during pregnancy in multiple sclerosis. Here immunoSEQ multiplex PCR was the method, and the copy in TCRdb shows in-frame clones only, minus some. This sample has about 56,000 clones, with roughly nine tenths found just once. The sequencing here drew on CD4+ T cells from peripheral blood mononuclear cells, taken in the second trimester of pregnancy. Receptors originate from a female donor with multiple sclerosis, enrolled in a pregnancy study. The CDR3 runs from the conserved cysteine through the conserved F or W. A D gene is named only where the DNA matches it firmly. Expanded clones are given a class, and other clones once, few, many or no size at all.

CDR3 protein: CASSSDRGYNTEAFF
CDR3 DNA: TGTGCCAGCAGCTCTGACAGGGGATACAACACTGAAGCTTTCTTT
clone size: -
D gene: TRBD1
V gene: TRBV5-8
J gene: TRBJ1-1

CDR3 protein: CASSSPRGPYEQYF
CDR3 DNA: TGTGCCAGCAGTTCCCCCAGGGGGCCCTACGAGCAGTACTTC
clone size: -
D gene: TRBD1
V gene: TRBV6-5
J gene: TRBJ2-7

CDR3 protein: CASSSRQDQGYTF
CDR3 DNA: TGTGCCAGCAGCTCCAGACAGGATCAAGGCTACACCTTC
clone size: -
D gene: -
V gene: TRBV2
J gene: TRBJ1-2

CDR3 protein: CASSPRGLETQYF
CDR3 DNA: TGTGCCAGCAGTCCAAGGGGGCTGGAGACCCAGTACTTC
clone size: -
D gene: TRBD1
V gene: TRBV6-1
J gene: TRBJ2-5

CDR3 protein: CASKGTWDTEAFF
CDR3 DNA: TGTGCCAGTAAGGGGACTTGGGACACTGAAGCTTTCTTT
clone size: -
D gene: -
V gene: TRBV19
J gene: TRBJ1-1

CDR3 protein: CASGSGVRNSPLHF
CDR3 DNA: TGCGCCAGCGGATCAGGGGTTCGGAATTCACCCCTCCACTTT
clone size: -
D gene: -
V gene: TRBV5-1
J gene: TRBJ1-6

CDR3 protein: CASRSPQGGHQPQHF
CDR3 DNA: TGTGCCAGTCGGTCCCCCCAAGGAGGTCACCAGCCCCAGCATTTT
clone size: -
D gene: -
V gene: TRBV19
J gene: TRBJ1-5

CDR3 protein: CASRIPDSQTEAFF
CDR3 DNA: TGTGCCAGCAGGATTCCGGACAGCCAGACTGAAGCTTTCTTT
clone size: -
D gene: -
V gene: TRBV6-4
J gene: TRBJ1-1

CDR3 protein: CASSRVVGELFF
CDR3 DNA: TGTGCCAGCAGTCGGGTGGTCGGGGAGCTGTTTTTT
clone size: -
D gene: -
V gene: TRBV5-4
J gene: TRBJ2-2

CDR3 protein: CASSRGLNYGYTF
CDR3 DNA: TGTGCCAGTAGCAGGGGCCTCAACTATGGCTACACCTTC
clone size: -
D gene: -
V gene: TRBV19
J gene: TRBJ1-2

CDR3 protein: CAIRTGGSGELFF
CDR3 DNA: TGTGCCATCCGAACAGGGGGCTCCGGGGAGCTGTTTTTT
clone size: -
D gene: TRBD1
V gene: TRBV28
J gene: TRBJ2-2

CDR3 protein: CAWGGGNWGYTF
CDR3 DNA: TGTGCCTGGGGGGGAGGGAATTGGGGCTACACCTTC
clone size: -
D gene: -
V gene: TRBV30
J gene: TRBJ1-2

CDR3 protein: CASNWGGQETQYF
CDR3 DNA: TGTGCCAGCAACTGGGGGGGCCAAGAGACCCAGTACTTC
clone size: once
D gene: TRBD2
V gene: TRBV2
J gene: TRBJ2-5

CDR3 protein: CASSSAALNTGELFF
CDR3 DNA: TGTGCCAGCAGCTCGGCGGCTTTGAACACCGGGGAGCTGTTTTTT
clone size: -
D gene: -
V gene: TRBV7-2
J gene: TRBJ2-2

CDR3 protein: CASSLVPPMVGTGELFF
CDR3 DNA: TGCGCCAGCAGCTTGGTTCCACCTATGGTTGGCACCGGGGAGCTGTTTTTT
clone size: -
D gene: -
V gene: TRBV5-1
J gene: TRBJ2-2

CDR3 protein: CATSGVLAGGYYNEQFF
CDR3 DNA: TGTGCCACTTCGGGCGTCTTAGCGGGGGGCTACTACAATGAGCAGTTCTTC
clone size: -
D gene: TRBD2
V gene: TRBV28
J gene: TRBJ2-1

CDR3 protein: CSVLENSNQPQHF
CDR3 DNA: TGCAGCGTTTTAGAGAATAGCAATCAGCCCCAGCATTTT
clone size: -
D gene: -
V gene: TRBV29-1
J gene: TRBJ1-5

CDR3 protein: CASSYRSALSGQPQHF
CDR3 DNA: TGTGCCAGCAGTTACCGATCGGCACTTTCGGGTCAGCCCCAGCATTTT
clone size: -
D gene: -
V gene: TRBV6-6
J gene: TRBJ1-5

CDR3 protein: CASRTGGPPGGYTF
CDR3 DNA: TGTGCCAGCAGGACAGGGGGTCCCCCTGGAGGCTACACCTTC
clone size: -
D gene: TRBD1
V gene: TRBV28
J gene: TRBJ1-2

CDR3 protein: CAWSDGPGQGGEKLFF
CDR3 DNA: TGTGCCTGGAGTGACGGACCGGGACAGGGGGGTGAAAAACTGTTTTTT
clone size: -
D gene: TRBD1
V gene: TRBV30
J gene: TRBJ1-4

CDR3 protein: CASHRGSEQPQHF
CDR3 DNA: TGTGCCAGTCACAGGGGAAGCGAACAGCCCCAGCATTTT
clone size: -
D gene: TRBD1
V gene: TRBV19
J gene: TRBJ1-5

CDR3 protein: CASSLAAGRTGANVLTF
CDR3 DNA: TGTGCCAGCAGCTTAGCGGCAGGGCGGACTGGGGCCAACGTCCTGACTTTC
clone size: -
D gene: -
V gene: TRBV11-2
J gene: TRBJ2-6

CDR3 protein: CASKEDRAANTGELFF
CDR3 DNA: TGTGCCAGTAAAGAGGACAGGGCAGCGAACACCGGGGAGCTGTTTTTT
clone size: -
D gene: TRBD1
V gene: TRBV19
J gene: TRBJ2-2

CDR3 protein: CASSLGATYGYTF
CDR3 DNA: TGTGCCAGCAGCTTAGGGGCAACCTATGGCTACACCTTC
clone size: few
D gene: -
V gene: TRBV7-9
J gene: TRBJ1-2

CDR3 protein: CASSLLLAGVDNEQFF
CDR3 DNA: TGTGCCAGCAGTTTACTTCTAGCGGGAGTTGACAATGAGCAGTTCTTC
clone size: -
D gene: TRBD2
V gene: TRBV28
J gene: TRBJ2-1

CDR3 protein: CASSTSGQNYGYTF
CDR3 DNA: TGTGCCAGTAGTACCTCGGGACAAAACTATGGCTACACCTTC
clone size: -
D gene: -
V gene: TRBV19
J gene: TRBJ1-2

CDR3 protein: CASSKQANEKLFF
CDR3 DNA: TGTGCCAGTAGTAAACAAGCTAATGAAAAACTGTTTTTT
clone size: few
D gene: -
V gene: TRBV19
J gene: TRBJ1-4

CDR3 protein: CAHQSGDGQPQHF
CDR3 DNA: TGTGCCCATCAAAGCGGGGACGGTCAGCCCCAGCATTTT
clone size: -
D gene: -
V gene: TRBV10-3
J gene: TRBJ1-5

CDR3 protein: CASTSGGGLTQHF
CDR3 DNA: TGTGCCAGTACCTCAGGGGGCGGGTTGACCCAGCATTTT
clone size: -
D gene: TRBD1
V gene: TRBV19
J gene: TRBJ1-5

CDR3 protein: CASSNPTGEQYF
CDR3 DNA: TGTGCCAGTAGTAACCCTACGGGGGAGCAGTACTTC
clone size: -
D gene: -
V gene: TRBV19
J gene: TRBJ2-7

CDR3 protein: CASSEDGPWATDTQYF
CDR3 DNA: TGTGCCAGCAGTGAAGATGGCCCCTGGGCCACAGATACGCAGTATTTT
clone size: -
D gene: -
V gene: TRBV2
J gene: TRBJ2-3

CDR3 protein: CASRRGLAKDTQYF
CDR3 DNA: TGCGCCAGCAGACGCGGACTAGCCAAAGATACGCAGTATTTT
clone size: -
D gene: TRBD2
V gene: TRBV5-1
J gene: TRBJ2-3

CDR3 protein: CASSITSGDEQFF
CDR3 DNA: TGTGCCAGTAGTATCACGTCAGGGGATGAGCAGTTCTTC
clone size: -
D gene: -
V gene: TRBV19
J gene: TRBJ2-1

CDR3 protein: CASSLRGNNEQFF
CDR3 DNA: TGTGCCAGCAGCTTGAGGGGGAACAATGAGCAGTTCTTC
clone size: -
D gene: -
V gene: TRBV5-5
J gene: TRBJ2-1

CDR3 protein: CASSQGPGQGGGGTQYF
CDR3 DNA: TGCGCCAGCAGCCAAGGACCCGGTCAGGGGGGCGGCGGGACCCAGTACTTC
clone size: -
D gene: -
V gene: TRBV4-1
J gene: TRBJ2-5

CDR3 protein: CASKGETGIPHEQYF
CDR3 DNA: TGTGCCAGTAAGGGTGAGACAGGGATCCCTCACGAGCAGTACTTC
clone size: -
D gene: TRBD1
V gene: TRBV2
J gene: TRBJ2-7

CDR3 protein: CASSRTSGRYEQYF
CDR3 DNA: TGTGCCAGCAGTCGGACTAGCGGGAGGTACGAGCAGTACTTC
clone size: -
D gene: TRBD2
V gene: TRBV27
J gene: TRBJ2-7

CDR3 protein: CASSLFSGQGEETQYF
CDR3 DNA: TGTGCCAGCAGCTTATTCTCGGGACAGGGGGAAGAGACCCAGTACTTC
clone size: few
D gene: TRBD1
V gene: TRBV7-8
J gene: TRBJ2-5

CDR3 protein: CASSLAYRQDEKLFF
CDR3 DNA: TGTGCCAGCAGCTTAGCTTACAGACAGGACGAAAAACTGTTTTTT
clone size: -
D gene: -
V gene: TRBV7-2
J gene: TRBJ1-4

CDR3 protein: CASSQGTGLTDTQYF
CDR3 DNA: TGTGCCAGCAGCCAAGGGACAGGGTTGACAGATACGCAGTATTTT
clone size: -
D gene: TRBD1
V gene: TRBV11-3
J gene: TRBJ2-3

CDR3 protein: CASSLGALAKNIQYF
CDR3 DNA: TGTGCCAGCAGTTTAGGGGCCCTAGCCAAAAACATTCAGTACTTC
clone size: -
D gene: -
V gene: TRBV27
J gene: TRBJ2-4

CDR3 protein: CAWSGKGQLNQPQHF
CDR3 DNA: TGTGCCTGGAGTGGGAAGGGACAGCTCAATCAGCCCCAGCATTTT
clone size: -
D gene: TRBD1
V gene: TRBV30
J gene: TRBJ1-5

CDR3 protein: CASSVVAGGPYNEQFF
CDR3 DNA: TGTGCCAGCAGCGTAGTGGCGGGGGGGCCATACAATGAGCAGTTCTTC
clone size: -
D gene: TRBD2
V gene: TRBV9
J gene: TRBJ2-1

CDR3 protein: CASSLLAGGDNEQFF
CDR3 DNA: TGTGCCAGCAGCTTACTAGCGGGGGGCGACAATGAGCAGTTCTTC
clone size: -
D gene: TRBD2
V gene: TRBV7-3
J gene: TRBJ2-1

CDR3 protein: CASSFGTSSYEQYF
CDR3 DNA: TGTGCCAGCAGTTTCGGGACAAGCTCCTACGAGCAGTACTTC
clone size: -
D gene: -
V gene: TRBV28
J gene: TRBJ2-7

CDR3 protein: CASSRENTEAFF
CDR3 DNA: TGTGCCAGCAGCCGGGAGAACACTGAAGCTTTCTTT
clone size: -
D gene: -
V gene: TRBV7-9
J gene: TRBJ1-1

CDR3 protein: CASTAGDGQPQHF
CDR3 DNA: TGCGCCAGCACCGCAGGGGATGGCCAGCCCCAGCATTTT
clone size: -
D gene: -
V gene: TRBV5-1
J gene: TRBJ1-5

CDR3 protein: CASSLDRSQPQHF
CDR3 DNA: TGTGCCAGCAGCTTAGATAGAAGTCAGCCCCAGCATTTT
clone size: -
D gene: -
V gene: TRBV11-2
J gene: TRBJ1-5

CDR3 protein: CASSTRIAGGWSSYNEQFF
CDR3 DNA: TGTGCCAGCAGCACTCGAATAGCGGGAGGCTGGAGCTCCTACAATGAGCAGTTCTTC
clone size: -
D gene: TRBD2
V gene: TRBV5-5
J gene: TRBJ2-1

CDR3 protein: CASSVGAGVTGELFF
CDR3 DNA: TGTGCCAGCAGCGTAGGGGCGGGGGTCACCGGGGAGCTGTTTTTT
clone size: -
D gene: TRBD2
V gene: TRBV9
J gene: TRBJ2-2

CDR3 protein: CASSLAGTTNEKLFF
CDR3 DNA: TGTGCCAGCAGCTTGGCAGGGACAACTAATGAAAAACTGTTTTTT
clone size: -
D gene: -
V gene: TRBV5-4
J gene: TRBJ1-4

CDR3 protein: CAISDPGTDRSNYGYTF
CDR3 DNA: TGTGCCATCAGTGACCCCGGGACAGACCGATCTAACTATGGCTACACCTTC
clone size: -
D gene: TRBD1
V gene: TRBV10-3
J gene: TRBJ1-2

CDR3 protein: CASSLSLSGTGGGDEKLFF
CDR3 DNA: TGCGCCAGCAGCTTATCACTCTCCGGGACAGGAGGGGGGGATGAAAAACTGTTTTTT
clone size: -
D gene: TRBD1
V gene: TRBV5-1
J gene: TRBJ1-4

CDR3 protein: CASSLEGGGPSFYNEQFF
CDR3 DNA: TGTGCCAGCAGCTTAGAGGGCGGGGGGCCGAGTTTTTACAATGAGCAGTTCTTC
clone size: -
D gene: TRBD2
V gene: TRBV7-3
J gene: TRBJ2-1

CDR3 protein: CASSFYLNTEAFF
CDR3 DNA: TGTGCCAGCAGCTTTTACTTGAACACTGAAGCTTTCTTT
clone size: -
D gene: -
V gene: TRBV5-6
J gene: TRBJ1-1